This note documents a single TCR beta chain sequence. Its antigen is not known. Other nucleotide sequences from this sample produce the same CDR3. Germline CDR1 is SGDLS and CDR2 is YYNGEE. Losses at the gene ends were 4 bases for V and 8 bases for J; bases not matched to a gene: 8. The CDR3 covers 15 residues. This sample was taken from a study of Tregs in tolerant kidney transplant recipients. Whole-study results and caveats: Validation in larger populations is needed because few patients were studied.

Assay: immunoSEQ multiplex PCR; the TCRdb copy retains only in-frame clones and omits some. The sample has tens of thousands of clones, roughly nine tenths seen once; the top ten hold 1.5% to 2%. Related graft donors supplied nonmyeloablative bone marrow transplants, and mixed chimerism was transient. CD4+CD25+CD127- Tregs, CD4+CD25- non-Tregs, CD4 and CD8 cells were sorted. Specimen: CD4+ T cells from blood (PBMCs), collected 24 months after the transplant. This receptor was taken from a human patient who received a combined kidney and bone marrow transplant. Some T cells may have come from the graft donor. The chain joins TRBV9 to TRBJ1-6, with 8 bases aligning to TRBD1. CDR3 protein: CASSPRQGRDSPLHF. CDR3 nucleotides: TGTGCCAGCAGCCCGCGACAGGGGAGGGATTCACCCCTCCACTTT.